This T cell receptor (beta chain) emerged from a study of blood T cell repertoires in COVID-19. As for the study in general: T cells, B-cell-depleted T cells, or PBMCs provided the cDNA or gDNA that served as material.

The CDR3 totals 15 residues. The ends lost 0 bases at V and 3 bases at J; junction bases unmatched: 5. Germline lookup yields CDR1 SGHRS and CDR2 YFSETQ. Only in-frame clones appear in the TCRdb table, and some are missing; sequencing was by immunoSEQ multiplex PCR. The sample includes a few hundred thousand clones, roughly nine tenths of them seen just once. Sequences were obtained from peripheral blood. The gene calls are TRBV5-1 and TRBJ2-5, with TRBD2 matching 7 bases. This TCR was sampled from a young man with active or convalescent COVID-19. CDR3 loop: CASSLGGTKEETQYF. CDR3 bases: TGCGCCAGCAGCTTGGGGGGGACTAAAGAAGAGACCCAGTACTTC.